Below are 25 T cell receptor beta chains sequenced from a single sample in a study of T cells in women clearing cervical HPV infection. Libraries were prepared by immunoSEQ multiplex PCR; TCRdb keeps only in-frame clonotypes and omits some of them. The sample holds fewer than 35,000 clones. Sequenced: blood buffy coat. The receptors were gathered from a woman between 18 and 70 years old with a cervical HPV16 infection that either progressed to CIN3+ or cleared (not recorded which).

On this clone itself: The read terminates 3 residues before the CDR3 end, so the remaining end is supplied by the germline J gene. This chain connects TRBV6-2 or TRBV6-3 to TRBJ1-5, with TRBD1 matching 7 bases. Trimming removed 6 bases from V and 3 bases from J; junction bases left unmatched: 5. The V gene's germline CDR1 is MNHEY and CDR2 SVGEGT. This CDR3 spans 14 amino acids. The sequenced part of the CDR3 DNA is TGTGCCAGCAGGACGACAGGGCCCAATCAGCCC. Translated, it gives CASRTTGPNQP. The CDR3 as a whole reads CASRTTGPNQPQHF.

As to this clone: Read sequence stops 3 residues before the CDR3 end, and the germline J gene provides the missing end. The chain joins TRBV18 to TRBJ1-2, with a weak D call TRBD1 (5 bases). Germline V gives CDR1 KGHSH, CDR2 LQKENI. This CDR3 comprises 17 residues. The CDR3 bases that were read are TGTGCCAGCTCACGTGGGACTAGCGGGGATAGCTCCTACGAC. Translated: CASSRGTSGDSSYD. The whole CDR3 region reads CASSRGTSGDSSYDYTF. The whole variable domain, filled in from reference TRBV18 and TRBJ1-2, reads NAGVMQNPRHLVRRRGQEARLRCSPMKGHSHVYWYRQLPEEGLKFMVYLQKENIIDESGMPKERFSAEFPKEGPSILRIQQVVRGDSAAYFCASSRGTSGDSSYDYTFGSGTRLTVV.

With respect to this clone: The read is 3 residues too short to cover the CDR3 end, so that end is filled in from the germline J gene. The chain recombines TRBV20-1 with TRBJ2-7, with a tentative D call TRBD1 (6 bases). Trimming pared 1 base from V and 0 bases from J, leaving 16 bases between. The germline gives CDR1 DFQATT, CDR2 SNEGSKA (reference sequence). The CDR3 contains 16 residues. The CDR3 here is CSARALMGAYSYEQYF. The part of the CDR3 DNA that was read is TGCAGTGCTAGAGCCTTAATGGGGGCTTACTCCTACGAG.

In the case of this clone: The read gets to within 3 residues of the CDR3 end, and the germline J gene fills in the rest. This chain joins TRBV19 and TRBJ1-2, with 10 bases fitting TRBD1. CDR3 size: 17 residues. Germline V gives CDR1 LNHDA, CDR2 SQIVND (reference sequence). The chain's CDR3 is CASTFPGQGSRNDGYTF. CDR3 DNA (partial): TGTGCCAGTACCTTCCCGGGACAGGGGTCCAGAAATGACGGC.

About this clone: Read coverage stops 3 residues before the CDR3 terminus; the germline J gene supplies the remainder. The genes are TRBV20-1 and TRBJ2-3; D remains unclear. Trimming removed 5 bases from V and 0 bases from J, with 9 bases in between. Per the germline V gene, CDR1 is DFQATT and CDR2 is SNEGSKA (reference sequence). The CDR3 is made up of 13 amino acids. The DNA read from the CDR3 is TGCAGTGCTCCGATCTACAGCACAGATACG. Its protein is CSAPIYSTDT. The full CDR3 protein reads CSAPIYSTDTQYF.

As regards this clone: The read gets to within 3 residues of the CDR3 end, and the germline J gene fills in the rest. The gene calls are TRBV2 and TRBJ2-6; D is unresolved. The germline gives CDR1 SNHLY, CDR2 FYNNEI. The CDR3 loop spans 15 amino acids. The ends were cut back, 3 bases at V and 0 bases at J, with 6 bases in the middle. CDR3: CASSDSLSGANVLTF. CDR3 DNA (partial): TGTGCCAGCAGTGACTCCCTCTCTGGGGCCAACGTC.

Points on this clone: The read ends 3 residues before the CDR3 terminus; that terminus is restored from the germline J gene. The J gene is TRBJ2-2, the V gene TRBV10-3; TRBD2 aligns across 8 bases. Germline V gene sequence: CDR1 ENHRY, CDR2 SYGVKD. The V segment lost 3 bases and the J segment 3 bases; nucleotides outside the gene matches: 6. This CDR3 contains 16 residues. The CDR3 DNA, read in part, is TGTGCCATCAGTGACTCCGGGACTAGACACACCGGGGAG. It specifies CAISDSGTRHTGE. The full-length CDR3 reads as CAISDSGTRHTGELFF.

CDR3 protein: CSARAGGGNQPQHF. Partial CDR3 DNA: TGCAGTGCTAGAGCGGGGGGAGGCAATCAGCCC. V and J are TRBV20-1 and TRBJ1-5, with D possibly matching TRBD1 (5 bases). The read gets to within 3 residues of the CDR3 end, and the germline J gene fills in the rest. Per germline, CDR1 DFQATT and CDR2 SNEGSKA (reference sequence). V was shortened by 1 base and J by 2 bases, with 9 bases between the two germline ends. This CDR3 has 14 residues.

For this clone: The read finishes 3 residues shy of the CDR3 end, and the germline J gene is used to complete it. This rearrangement joins TRBV5-1 to TRBJ2-7; 13 bases align to TRBD2. V gave up 4 bases and J gave up 2 bases; unmatched junction bases: 3. Germline loops: CDR1 SGHRS, CDR2 YFSETQ. The CDR3 runs to 15 residues. CDR3 in amino acids: CASSELAGGAYEQYF. The covered CDR3 bases are TGCGCCAGCAGCGAACTAGCGGGAGGGGCCTACGAG.

A remark on this clone: The read stops 3 residues short of the end of the CDR3; the missing end is completed from the germline J gene. The chain joins TRBV30 to TRBJ2-7, with D perhaps TRBD1 (6 bases). Germline CDR1 and CDR2: GTSNPN and SVGIG (reference sequence). Trimming removed 4 bases at V and 5 bases at J, with 15 bases between. The CDR3 runs 13 residues. The CDR3 DNA, read in part, is TGTGCCTGGATGTCAGGGGCTTTCCACGAG. Amino acids: CAWMSGAFHE. The full CDR3 protein reads CAWMSGAFHEQYF.

About this clone itself: The read comes to an end 3 residues before the CDR3 does, leaving the germline J gene to fill in the end. This chain joins TRBV20-1 and TRBJ2-7; 9 nucleotides match TRBD2. The CDR3 consists of 14 residues. Trimming took 3 bases from V and 4 from J; bases not matched to a gene: 7. Germline assignment: CDR1 DFQATT and CDR2 SNEGSKA (reference sequence). Incomplete CDR3 DNA: TGCAGTGCTAGGTACGGCGGGAGGGATTACGAG. Protein: CSARYGGRDYE. Given in full, the CDR3 is CSARYGGRDYEQYF.

Points on this clone: Read coverage stops 3 residues before the CDR3 terminus; the germline J gene supplies the remainder. The rearrangement uses TRBV18 and TRBJ2-1, with 11 bases identical to TRBD2. V dropped 0 bases and J dropped 8; count of bases not matched to a gene: 3. CDR1 is KGHSH and CDR2 is LQKENI in the germline V gene. This CDR3 region has 15 residues. The CDR3 bases that were read are TGTGCCAGCTCACCACCAGTACTAGCGGGAGATGAG. Its protein is CASSPPVLAGDE. The full CDR3 protein reads CASSPPVLAGDEQFF. Full variable domain (missing parts from reference TRBV18 and TRBJ2-1): NAGVMQNPRHLVRRRGQEARLRCSPMKGHSHVYWYRQLPEEGLKFMVYLQKENIIDESGMPKERFSAEFPKEGPSILRIQQVVRGDSAAYFCASSPPVLAGDEQFFGPGTRLTVL.

On this clone: The read stops 3 residues short of the end of the CDR3; the missing end is completed from the germline J gene. V gene TRBV29-1 combines with J gene TRBJ2-7; 12 nucleotides align to TRBD1. V lost 1 base and J lost 6; bases outside the gene matches: 7. The germline gives CDR1 SQVTM, CDR2 ANQGSEA. CDR3 length: 15 amino acids. CDR3 in amino acids: CSVEVVGTGGIEQYF. The DNA read from the CDR3 is TGCAGCGTTGAAGTTGTCGGGACAGGGGGCATCGAG.

On this clone: The missing CDR3 end, 3 residues past where the read stops, is filled in from the germline J gene. The V call is TRBV20-1, the J call TRBJ2-3, with a possible D match to TRBD1 (6 bases). Between the trimmed V and J ends, which lost 5 bases and 2 bases, there was a span of 11 bases. CDR1 is DFQATT and CDR2 is SNEGSKA in the germline V gene (reference sequence). The CDR3 sequence is 13 residues long. CDR3 bases read: TGCAGTGCTGGGGGCACTACCACAGATACG. It encodes CSAGGTTTDT. The CDR3 reads in full as CSAGGTTTDTQYF.

As to this clone: The missing CDR3 end, 3 residues past where the read stops, is filled in from the germline J gene. This chain uses TRBV11-3 with TRBJ2-7; D is ambiguous. CDR3 length: 12 amino acids. Germline assignment: CDR1 SGHNT and CDR2 YENEEA. Trimming cost V 0 bases and J 6 bases, with 6 bases left between them. CDR3 region: CASSLDGFEQYF. Incomplete CDR3 DNA: TGTGCCAGCAGCTTAGACGGTTTCGAG.

Regarding this clone: Read sequence stops 3 residues before the CDR3 end, and the germline J gene provides the missing end. The gene calls are TRBV5-5 and TRBJ2-1; D perhaps matches TRBD1 (7 bases). The CDR3 has 15 amino acids. The germline CDR1 and CDR2 sequences are SGHKS and YYEKEE (reference sequence). V was shortened by 3 bases and J by 3 bases, with 13 bases between the two germline ends. Partial CDR3 DNA: TGTGCCAGCAGCTGGGAGGACAGGCACTACAATGAG. The encoded protein is CASSWEDRHYNE. The CDR3 in its entirety is CASSWEDRHYNEQFF.

Notes on this clone: The read is 3 residues too short to cover the CDR3 end, so that end is filled in from the germline J gene. The genes are TRBV6-1 and TRBJ2-5; D is unclear. CDR1 and CDR2 from the germline V gene are MNHNS and SASEGT. This CDR3 is 14 amino acids long. V lost 0 bases and J lost 5, with 10 bases in between. The covered CDR3 bases are TGTGCCAGCAGTGAAGCGCGGCTCGGCGAGACC. It codes for CASSEARLGET. In full, the CDR3 reads CASSEARLGETQYF.

As concerns this clone: The observed sequence ends 3 residues before the CDR3 terminus, with the missing tail filled in from the germline J gene. The same CDR3 also results from other DNA sequences found in this sample. The chain couples TRBV12-3 or TRBV12-4 to TRBJ2-5; TRBD2 agrees at 12 bases. J was trimmed by 5 bases and V by 3 bases; bases with no gene match: 4. The CDR3 loop spans 15 amino acids. CDR3 DNA (partial): TGTGCCAGCAGTTTGACTAGCGGGAGAGGCGAGACC. This translates into CASSLTSGRGET. The CDR3, in full, reads CASSLTSGRGETQYF.

Details on this clone: The CDR3 end lies 3 residues beyond the end of the read and is filled in from the germline J gene. V is TRBV7-8 and J is TRBJ2-7; TRBD2 might be the D (5 bases). V lost 4 bases and J 0 bases, leaving 13 bases between the germline ends. Germline-derived CDR1 and CDR2 are SGHVS and FQNEAQ. The CDR3 is made up of 15 amino acids. CDR3 DNA (partial): TGTGCCAGCAGCTACCTAGCTCCCAGCTCCTACGAG. It encodes CASSYLAPSSYE. The entire CDR3 reads CASSYLAPSSYEQYF.

Points on this clone: Read coverage stops 3 residues before the CDR3 terminus; the germline J gene supplies the remainder. The rearrangement joins TRBV5-1 to TRBJ2-3, with 9 bases matching TRBD2. The CDR3 spans 18 residues. Trimming removed 3 bases from V and 5 bases from J; junction bases left unmatched: 16. From germline, CDR1 is SGHRS and CDR2 YFSETQ. Here the CDR3 reads CASSSVLGGRALIDTQYF. The CDR3 bases that were read are TGCGCCAGCAGCTCCGTCCTAGGCGGGAGGGCCTTGATAGATACG.

About this clone itself: Coverage ceases 3 residues before the CDR3 finishes, and the germline J gene fills in the end. The chain uses TRBV20-1 and TRBJ2-2; TRBD1 might be the D (6 bases). The CDR3 sequence is 13 residues long. V was pared by 6 bases and J by 5 bases, with 13 bases between. CDR1 and CDR2 (germline): DFQATT, SNEGSKA (reference sequence). Incomplete CDR3 DNA: TGCAGTGCGCCGAATACAGGGACCGGGGAG. Its translation is CSAPNTGTGE. The full CDR3 sequence reads CSAPNTGTGELFF.

Remarks on this clone: The read halts 3 residues ahead of the CDR3 end, with the missing end drawn from the germline J gene. The rearrangement links TRBV5-6 to TRBJ2-7; D ambiguous. CDR1 is SGHDT, CDR2 YYEEEE, per germline. V was pared by 2 bases and J by 3 bases, with 6 bases between. This CDR3 spans 12 amino acids. The chain's CDR3 is CASSLTVYEQYF. The sequenced part of the CDR3 DNA is TGTGCCAGCAGCTTAACAGTCTACGAG.

Worth noting for this clone: The CDR3 end is not reached by the read, which stops 3 residues before it; the germline J gene fills it in. The chain carries TRBV19 and TRBJ2-1; tentatively, D is TRBD1 (5 bases). CDR3 size: 13 residues. Germline V lookup: CDR1 LNHDA, CDR2 SQIVND (reference sequence). Trimming removed 8 bases at V and 5 bases at J, with 13 bases between. The CDR3 loop reads CASVFQGHNEQFF. The DNA read from the CDR3 is TGTGCCAGTGTGTTCCAGGGCCACAATGAG. The full variable domain, rest sourced from reference TRBV19 and TRBJ2-1, is DGGITQSPKYLFRKEGQNVTLSCEQNLNHDAMYWYRQDPGQGLRLIYYSQIVNDFQKGDIAEGYSVSREKKESFPLTVTSAQKNPTAFYLCASVFQGHNEQFFGPGTRLTVL.

Turning to this clone: With the read ending 3 residues before the CDR3 end, the germline J gene is used to fill in that end. This sequence joins TRBV7-2 and TRBJ1-3, with a possible D match to TRBD1 (5 bases). There are 14 residues in the CDR3. V dropped 4 bases and J dropped 0 bases, with 7 bases sitting between them. CDR1 and CDR2 from the germline V gene are SGHTA and FQGNSA. The CDR3 DNA, read in part, is TGTGCCAGCAGCTCCGGACACTCTGGAAACACC. This codes for CASSSGHSGNT. The complete CDR3 reads CASSSGHSGNTIYF. Full variable domain (missing parts from reference TRBV7-2 and TRBJ1-3): GAGVSQSPSNKVTEKGKDVELRCDPISGHTALYWYRQSLGQGLEFLIYFQGNSAPDKSGLPSDRFSAERTGGSVSTLTIQRTQQEDSAVYLCASSSGHSGNTIYFGEGSWLTVV.

Details on this clone: The CDR3 extends 3 residues past the end of the read, so its final part is completed from the germline J gene. The chain employs TRBV20-1 and TRBJ2-7, with 7 bases fitting TRBD1. Trimming cost V 0 bases and J 6 bases; bases outside gene matches: 11. From germline, CDR1 is DFQATT and CDR2 SNEGSKA (reference sequence). This CDR3 is 15 amino acids long. The sequenced part of the CDR3 DNA is TGCAGTGCTAGAGATCTAGAGGGGGCGCCTCTCGAG. Protein sequence: CSARDLEGAPLE. The full-length CDR3 reads as CSARDLEGAPLEQYF.